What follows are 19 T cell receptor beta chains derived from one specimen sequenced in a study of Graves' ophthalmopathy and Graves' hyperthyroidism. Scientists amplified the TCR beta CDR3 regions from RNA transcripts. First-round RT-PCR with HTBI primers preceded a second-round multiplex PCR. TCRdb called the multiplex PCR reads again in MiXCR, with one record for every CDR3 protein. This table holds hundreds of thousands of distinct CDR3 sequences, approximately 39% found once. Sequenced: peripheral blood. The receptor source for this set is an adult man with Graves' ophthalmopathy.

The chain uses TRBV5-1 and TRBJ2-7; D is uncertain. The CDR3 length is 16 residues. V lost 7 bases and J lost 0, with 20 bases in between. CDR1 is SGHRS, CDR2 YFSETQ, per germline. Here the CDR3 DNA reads TGCGCCAGCTCCGAGACTCCTTCTCCTAGCTCCTACGAGCAGTACTTC. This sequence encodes CASSETPSPSSYEQYF. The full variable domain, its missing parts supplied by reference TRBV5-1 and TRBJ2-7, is KAGVTQTPRYLIKTRGQQVTLSCSPISGHRSVSWYQQTPGQGLQFLFEYFSETQRNKGNFPGRFSGRQFSNSRSEMNVSTLELGDSALYLCASSETPSPSSYEQYFGPGTRLTVT.

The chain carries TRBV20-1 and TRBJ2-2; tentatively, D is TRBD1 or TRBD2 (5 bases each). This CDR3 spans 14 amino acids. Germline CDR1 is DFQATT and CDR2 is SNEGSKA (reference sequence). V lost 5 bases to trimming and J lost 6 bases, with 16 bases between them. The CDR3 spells CSAPDFLGAGELFF. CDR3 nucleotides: TGCAGTGCTCCGGACTTCCTGGGGGCCGGGGAGCTGTTTTTT.

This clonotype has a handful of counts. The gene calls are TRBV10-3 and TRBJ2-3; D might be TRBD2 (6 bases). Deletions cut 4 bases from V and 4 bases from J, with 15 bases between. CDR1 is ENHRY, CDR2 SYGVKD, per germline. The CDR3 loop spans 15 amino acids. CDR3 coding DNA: TGTGCCATCAGTGTCGGGGGTACGATGGCAGATACGCAGTATTTT. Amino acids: CAISVGGTMADTQYF.

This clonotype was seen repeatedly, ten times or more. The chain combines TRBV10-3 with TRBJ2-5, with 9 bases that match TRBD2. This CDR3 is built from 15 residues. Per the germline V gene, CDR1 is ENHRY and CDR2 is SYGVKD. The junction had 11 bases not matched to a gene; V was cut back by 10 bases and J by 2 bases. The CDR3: CATAGGAGGQETQYF. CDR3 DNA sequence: TGTGCCACCGCTGGGGGCGCGGGGGGGCAAGAGACCCAGTACTTC.

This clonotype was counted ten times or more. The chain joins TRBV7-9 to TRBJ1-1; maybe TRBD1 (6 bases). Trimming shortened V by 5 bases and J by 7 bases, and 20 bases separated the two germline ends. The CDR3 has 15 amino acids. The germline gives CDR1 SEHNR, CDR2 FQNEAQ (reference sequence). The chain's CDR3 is CASSVLQWGQGEAFF. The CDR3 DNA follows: TGTGCCAGCAGCGTACTACAGTGGGGGCAAGGTGAAGCTTTCTTT.

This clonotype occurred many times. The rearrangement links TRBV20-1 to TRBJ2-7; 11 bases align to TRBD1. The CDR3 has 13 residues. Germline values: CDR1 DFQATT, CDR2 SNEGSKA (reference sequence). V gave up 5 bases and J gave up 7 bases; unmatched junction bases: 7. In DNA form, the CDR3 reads TGCAGTGCTCGGGACAGGGGGAGATGGGAGCAGTACTTC. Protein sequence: CSARDRGRWEQYF.

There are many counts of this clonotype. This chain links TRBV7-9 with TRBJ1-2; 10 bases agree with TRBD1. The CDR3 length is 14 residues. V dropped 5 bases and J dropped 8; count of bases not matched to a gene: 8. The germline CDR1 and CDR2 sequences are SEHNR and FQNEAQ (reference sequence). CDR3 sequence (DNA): TGTGCCAGCAGCCCAAGGGGACAGGGGAGCGGCTACACCTTC. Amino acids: CASSPRGQGSGYTF.

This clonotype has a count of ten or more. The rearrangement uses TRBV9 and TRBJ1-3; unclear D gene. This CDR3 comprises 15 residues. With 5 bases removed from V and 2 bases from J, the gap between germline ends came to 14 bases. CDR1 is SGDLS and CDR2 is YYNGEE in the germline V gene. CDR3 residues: CASRGQSGPGNTIYF. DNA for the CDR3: TGTGCCAGCAGAGGTCAGTCGGGCCCTGGAAACACCATATATTTT.

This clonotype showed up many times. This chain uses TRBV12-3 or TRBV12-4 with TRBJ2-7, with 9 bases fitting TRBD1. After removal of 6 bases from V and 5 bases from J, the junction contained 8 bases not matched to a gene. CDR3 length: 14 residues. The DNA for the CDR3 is TGTGCCAGCAGAAGGGGGGGACAGGGACACGAGCAGTACTTC. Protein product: CASRRGGQGHEQYF.

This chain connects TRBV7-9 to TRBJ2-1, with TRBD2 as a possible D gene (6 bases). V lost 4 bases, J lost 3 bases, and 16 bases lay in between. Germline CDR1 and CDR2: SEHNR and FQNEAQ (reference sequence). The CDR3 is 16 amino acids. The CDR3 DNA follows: TGTGCCAGCAGCTCTGCCCCTAGCGCTAGCTACAATGAGCAGTTCTTC. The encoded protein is CASSSAPSASYNEQFF.

The CDR3 sequence is CASQGQGEGYTF. CDR3 nucleotides: TGTGCCAGCCAAGGACAGGGTGAAGGCTACACCTTC. This chain links TRBV2 with TRBJ1-2; 8 bases are a match to TRBD1. The CDR3 covers 12 residues. V shed 8 bases, J shed 8 bases, and the junction held 7 bases outside the gene matches. Germline CDR1 reads SNHLY; CDR2 reads FYNNEI.

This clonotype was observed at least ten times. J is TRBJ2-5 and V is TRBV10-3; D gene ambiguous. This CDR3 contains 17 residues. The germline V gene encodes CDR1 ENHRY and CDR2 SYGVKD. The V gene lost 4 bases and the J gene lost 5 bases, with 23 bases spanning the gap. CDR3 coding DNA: TGTGCCATCAGTGGCTCACCCCGGGCCTCAGTTGGCGAGACCCAGTACTTC. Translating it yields CAISGSPRASVGETQYF.

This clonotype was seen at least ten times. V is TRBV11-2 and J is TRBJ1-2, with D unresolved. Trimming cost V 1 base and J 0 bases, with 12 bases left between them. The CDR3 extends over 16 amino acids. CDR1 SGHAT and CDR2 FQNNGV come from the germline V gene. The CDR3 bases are TGTGCCAGCAGCTTAGTTCCGGGGAGCCCTAACTATGGCTACACCTTC. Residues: CASSLVPGSPNYGYTF.

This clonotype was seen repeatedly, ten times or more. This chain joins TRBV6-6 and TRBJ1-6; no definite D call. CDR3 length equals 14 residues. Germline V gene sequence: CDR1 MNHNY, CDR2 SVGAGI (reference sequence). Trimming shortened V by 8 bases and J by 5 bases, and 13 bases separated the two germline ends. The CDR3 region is CASSTAGDNSPLHF. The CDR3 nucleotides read TGTGCCAGCTCGACGGCAGGAGATAATTCACCCCTCCACTTT.

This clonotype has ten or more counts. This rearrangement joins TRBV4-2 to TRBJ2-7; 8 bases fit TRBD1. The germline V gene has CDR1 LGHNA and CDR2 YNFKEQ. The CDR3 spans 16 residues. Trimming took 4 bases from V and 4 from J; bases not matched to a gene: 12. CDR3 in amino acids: CASSRGQGSSGYEQYF. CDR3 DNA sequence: TGTGCCAGCAGCCGAGGACAGGGTTCGTCGGGATACGAGCAGTACTTC.

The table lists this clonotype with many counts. The CDR3 loop reads CASSLGQGASGNTIYF. CDR3 bases: TGTGCCAGCAGCTTAGGACAGGGGGCTTCTGGAAACACCATATATTTT. The chain is built from TRBV7-6 and TRBJ1-3, with TRBD1 identical over 10 bases. With 1 base clipped from V and 1 base from J, the junction kept 1 base outside the gene matches. The CDR3 is made up of 16 amino acids. The germline gives CDR1 SGHVS, CDR2 FNYEAQ.

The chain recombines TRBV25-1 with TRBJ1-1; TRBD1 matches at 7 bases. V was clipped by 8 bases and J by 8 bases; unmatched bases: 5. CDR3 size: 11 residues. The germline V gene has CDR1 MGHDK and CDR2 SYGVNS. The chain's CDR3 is CASRSGQEAFF. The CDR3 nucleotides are TGTGCCAGCCGTTCGGGACAGGAAGCTTTCTTT. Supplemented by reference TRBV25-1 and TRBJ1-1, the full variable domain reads EADIYQTPRYLVIGTGKKITLECSQTMGHDKMYWYQQDPGMELHLIHYSYGVNSTEKGDLSSESTVSRIRTEHFPLTLESARPSHTSQYLCASRSGQEAFFGQGTRLTVV.

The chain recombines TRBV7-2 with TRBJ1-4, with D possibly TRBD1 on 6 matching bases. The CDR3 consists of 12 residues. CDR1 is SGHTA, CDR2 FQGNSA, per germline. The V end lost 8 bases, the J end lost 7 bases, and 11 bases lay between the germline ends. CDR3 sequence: CASGSRGEKLFF. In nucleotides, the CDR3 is TGTGCCAGCGGGTCCAGGGGTGAAAAACTGTTTTTT.

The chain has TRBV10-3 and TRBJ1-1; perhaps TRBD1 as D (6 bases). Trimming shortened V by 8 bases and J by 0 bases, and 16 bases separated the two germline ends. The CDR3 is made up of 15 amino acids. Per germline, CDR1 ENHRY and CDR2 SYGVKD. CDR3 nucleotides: TGTGCCATCCACGAGGGGGTAGGGGTGAACACTGAAGCTTTCTTT. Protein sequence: CAIHEGVGVNTEAFF.